These 22 T cell receptor beta chains were all obtained from the same sample, sequenced in a study of CD8+ T cells in alopecia areata. RNA was extracted and reverse transcribed into cDNA as the sequencing template. The table came from immunoSEQ multiplex PCR; TCRdb's copy has only in-frame clones and leaves some out. The sample shows about 200,000 clones, more than 55% of them seen only once. The sample comprised CD8+ T cells sorted from blood. The source is a human donor in good health.

This chain uses TRBV7-9 with TRBJ1-2, with D uncertain. Per the germline V gene, CDR1 is SEHNR and CDR2 is FQNEAQ (reference sequence). The CDR3 is 15 residues long. The V gene lost 5 bases and the J gene lost 0 bases, with 13 bases spanning the gap. As DNA, the CDR3 is TGTGCCAGCAGCGACCCCACAGTAGCTAACTATGGCTACACCTTC. Protein: CASSDPTVANYGYTF.

The chain has TRBV18 and TRBJ2-7, with 7 bases lining up with TRBD2. The CDR3 runs 12 residues. The germline CDR1 and CDR2 sequences are KGHSH and LQKENI. J lost 7 bases, V lost 2 bases, and 2 bases had no gene match. The CDR3 DNA reads as TGTGCCAGCTCACCAGGGGAGGGGGAGCAGTACTTC. It translates to CASSPGEGEQYF.

This clone is a singleton in its sample. The chain recombines TRBV11-2 with TRBJ1-1; possibly TRBD1 for D (5 bases). The germline V gene encodes CDR1 SGHAT and CDR2 FQNNGV. Trimming pared 6 bases from V and 6 bases from J, leaving 14 bases between. The CDR3 runs to 13 residues. Here the CDR3 reads CASSWDRDAEAFF. The DNA of the CDR3 is TGTGCCAGCAGTTGGGACCGCGACGCTGAAGCTTTCTTT. The whole variable domain, remainder taken from reference TRBV11-2 and TRBJ1-1, is EAGVAQSPRYKIIEKRQSVAFWCNPISGHATLYWYQQILGQGPKLLIQFQNNGVVDDSQLPKDRFSAERLKGVDSTLKIQPAKLEDSAVYLCASSWDRDAEAFFGQGTRLTVV.

The chain has TRBV6-1 and TRBJ1-1; possibly TRBD1 for D (5 bases). The CDR3 is 15 amino acids. V was clipped by 2 bases and J by 3 bases, with 13 bases between them. CDR1 and CDR2 from the germline V gene are MNHNS and SASEGT. CDR3 region: CASSEPRGVDTEAFF. Here the CDR3 DNA reads TGTGCCAGCAGTGAACCGAGGGGCGTTGACACTGAAGCTTTCTTT.

The J gene is TRBJ2-5, the V gene TRBV15, with 11 bases lining up with TRBD1. Unmatched junction bases numbered 7, after V lost 1 base and J lost 3 bases. This CDR3 has 17 residues. Germline V gene sequence: CDR1 LNHNV, CDR2 YYDKDF (reference sequence). Written as DNA, the CDR3 is TGTGCCACCAGCAGAGGAAGGACAGGGGGCTTAGAAGAGACCCAGTACTTC. Protein: CATSRGRTGGLEETQYF.

This clone was seen only a few times. The J gene is TRBJ2-3, the V gene TRBV30; TRBD2 agrees at 8 bases. With V trimmed by 5 bases and J by 6 bases, 10 bases remained unmatched. CDR3 length: 14 amino acids. Germline V CDR1 and CDR2: GTSNPN, SVGIG (reference sequence). The CDR3 sequence is CAWVGAGERDTQYF. For the CDR3, the DNA is TGTGCCTGGGTGGGAGCGGGGGAAAGGGATACGCAGTATTTT.

The CDR3 loop reads CASGQGPQYF. The CDR3, as DNA: TGTGCCAGCGGACAGGGGCCGCAGTATTTT. The chain has TRBV2 and TRBJ2-3; 9 bases are shared with TRBD1. Germline V gene sequence: CDR1 SNHLY, CDR2 FYNNEI. The CDR3 contains 10 residues. The trim removed 8 bases at V and 10 bases at J, leaving 1 base unmatched.

The chain recombines TRBV5-6 with TRBJ2-4, with D possibly TRBD2 on 5 matching bases. Germline-derived CDR1 and CDR2 are SGHDT and YYEEEE. This CDR3 contains 15 residues. Trimming stripped 4 bases from V and 8 bases from J, with 19 bases between. CDR3 sequence: CASSPEEGRRHIQYF. CDR3 coding DNA: TGTGCCAGCAGCCCGGAGGAAGGCAGGAGGCACATTCAGTACTTC. The full variable domain, in which reference TRBV5-6 and TRBJ2-4 provide the parts outside the CDR3, is DAGVTQSPTHLIKTRGQQVTLRCSPKSGHDTVSWYQQALGQGPQFIFQYYEEEERQRGNFPDRFSGHQFPNYSSELNVNALLLGDSALYLCASSPEEGRRHIQYFGAGTRLSVL.

The chain links TRBV11-2 to TRBJ2-5, with a weak D call TRBD2 (6 bases). This CDR3 has 12 amino acids. The V end lost 5 bases, the J end lost 5 bases, and 9 bases lay between the germline ends. Per germline, CDR1 SGHAT and CDR2 FQNNGV. CDR3 region: CASSIGGETQYF. DNA of the CDR3: TGTGCCAGCAGCATTGGGGGGGAGACCCAGTACTTC.

V gene TRBV11-2 combines with J gene TRBJ2-1; D possibly matches TRBD1 or TRBD2 (5 bases each). This CDR3 is built from 15 residues. CDR1 is SGHAT, CDR2 FQNNGV, per germline. V was pared by 7 bases and J by 8 bases, with 21 bases between. CDR3 sequence: CASTLEAGSRDEQFF. CDR3 in DNA: TGTGCCAGCACGTTAGAGGCAGGGTCGAGGGATGAGCAGTTCTTC.

This clone was seen a few times. The chain is built from TRBV6-6 and TRBJ2-3; 10 bases are shared with TRBD2. The V gene's germline CDR1 is MNHNY and CDR2 SVGAGI (reference sequence). The V segment lost 2 bases and the J segment 3 bases; nucleotides outside the gene matches: 5. The length of the CDR3 is 16 residues. CDR3 DNA: TGTGCCAGCAGTTACCCGGCTAGCGGGGGAACAGATACGCAGTATTTT. Translating it yields CASSYPASGGTDTQYF.

The rearrangement links TRBV7-9 to TRBJ2-2; the match to TRBD2 covers 7 bases. The CDR3 is 16 residues long. J was trimmed by 2 bases and V by 8 bases; bases with no gene match: 11. Germline V gene sequence: CDR1 SEHNR, CDR2 FQNEAQ (reference sequence). CDR3: CASSRWGGQNTGELFF. In nucleotides, the CDR3 is TGTGCCAGCTCCCGATGGGGGGGTCAAAACACCGGGGAGCTGTTTTTT.

The chain couples TRBV9 to TRBJ1-2; D call uncertain. The CDR3 is made up of 16 amino acids. Deletions cut 0 bases from V and 0 bases from J, with 12 bases between. CDR1 is SGDLS and CDR2 is YYNGEE in the germline V gene. CDR3 amino acids: CASSVERTVANYGYTF. The CDR3 region has the DNA TGTGCCAGCAGCGTAGAGAGGACGGTCGCTAACTATGGCTACACCTTC. Full variable domain (missing parts from reference TRBV9 and TRBJ1-2): DSGVTQTPKHLITATGQRVTLRCSPRSGDLSVYWYQQSLDQGLQFLIQYYNGEERAKGNILERFSAQQFPDLHSELNLSSLELGDSALYFCASSVERTVANYGYTFGSGTRLTVV.

The chain is built from TRBV27 and TRBJ2-5; D is possibly TRBD2 (6 bases). Trimming shortened V by 2 bases and J by 2 bases, and 9 bases separated the two germline ends. The CDR3 covers 14 residues. The germline gives CDR1 MNHEY, CDR2 SMNVEV (reference sequence). CDR3 residues: CASSLMAGQETQYF. CDR3 in DNA: TGTGCCAGCAGTTTAATGGCGGGGCAAGAGACCCAGTACTTC.

On this clone itself: The junction does not match germline at one end; this may be a read error. The V gene is TRBV4-1, the J gene TRBJ2-5, with TRBD2 matching 8 bases. This CDR3 has 15 residues. Germline CDR1 reads MGHRA; CDR2 reads YSYEKL. CDR3 amino acids: CASSQAGLEEGTKYF. The CDR3 DNA is TGCGCCAGCAGCCAAGCGGGACTAGAAGAAGGGACCAAGTACTTC.

The chain employs TRBV30 and TRBJ2-7; no firm D call. Germline V CDR1 and CDR2: GTSNPN, SVGIG (reference sequence). The CDR3 has 13 residues. The V end lost 0 bases, the J end lost 4 bases, and 10 bases lay between the germline ends. CDR3 in amino acids: CAWSVSATYEQYF. The CDR3 DNA reads TGTGCCTGGAGTGTAAGTGCGACTTACGAGCAGTACTTC. The variable domain in full, completed from reference TRBV30 and TRBJ2-7, reads SQTIHQWPATLVQPVGSPLSLECTVEGTSNPNLYWYRQAAGRGLQLLFYSVGIGQISSEVPQNLSASRPQDRQFILSSKKLLLSDSGFYLCAWSVSATYEQYFGPGTRLTVT.

The table lists this clone with a few counts. The gene calls are TRBV7-8 and TRBJ2-4, with D perhaps matching TRBD2 (6 bases). Germline CDR1 is SGHVS and CDR2 is FQNEAQ. The CDR3 runs 12 residues. Deletions cut 3 bases from V and 9 bases from J, with 9 bases between. In DNA form, the CDR3 reads TGTGCCAGCAGCTTCACCGGGGGCATTCAGTACTTC. Protein sequence: CASSFTGGIQYF.

This clone was seen more than once but under ten times. The chain joins TRBV7-9 to TRBJ2-7, with a tentative D call TRBD1 (6 bases). V lost 3 bases, J lost 3 bases, and 9 bases lay in between. The germline V gene encodes CDR1 SEHNR and CDR2 FQNEAQ (reference sequence). CDR3 length: 13 amino acids. Here the CDR3 reads CASSFGQSYEQYF. Written as DNA, the CDR3 is TGTGCCAGCAGCTTCGGACAGAGCTACGAGCAGTACTTC.

V and J are TRBV7-2 and TRBJ1-4; maybe TRBD1 (6 bases). The length of the CDR3 is 14 residues. V was trimmed by 1 base and J by 7 bases, leaving 10 bases between them. The germline V gene encodes CDR1 SGHTA and CDR2 FQGNSA. CDR3 sequence: CASSLGQGREKLFF. For the CDR3, the DNA is TGTGCCAGCAGCTTAGGGCAGGGGCGTGAAAAACTGTTTTTT.

The chain is built from TRBV29-1 and TRBJ2-7; TRBD2 might be the D (5 bases). Deletions cut 4 bases from V and 0 bases from J, with 10 bases between. The CDR3 sequence is 13 residues long. Per the germline V gene, CDR1 is SQVTM and CDR2 is ANQGSEA. CDR3: CSVGGSPSYEQYF. DNA of the CDR3: TGCAGCGTTGGAGGGTCCCCCTCCTACGAGCAGTACTTC.

The V and J genes are TRBV5-6 and TRBJ2-4; possible D gene TRBD2, 5 bases. The germline V and J ends were trimmed by 0 bases and 9 bases, with 16 bases remaining between them. The V gene's germline CDR1 is SGHDT and CDR2 YYEEEE. CDR3 length: 15 amino acids. The CDR3 DNA sequence: TGTGCCAGCAGCTTGGAACGAGGGTCGAGGAGCATTCAGTACTTC. This encodes CASSLERGSRSIQYF.

The chain combines TRBV14 with TRBJ2-4, with D possibly TRBD2 on 6 matching bases. CDR1 is SGHDN, CDR2 FVKESK, per germline. This CDR3 comprises 13 residues. The V gene lost 0 bases and the J gene lost 13 bases, with 13 bases spanning the gap. CDR3 DNA sequence: TGTGCCAGCAGCCAAGAAATGACTAGTCGACAGTACTTC. Its translation is CASSQEMTSRQYF.